Following are 26 T cell receptor beta chains from one sample sequenced in a study of blood T cell repertoires in COVID-19. This table comes from immunoSEQ multiplex PCR, and its TCRdb copy is limited to in-frame clones, with some not included. Among about 180,000 clones, about 87% were seen once, and the ten largest hold roughly 4%. Sequencing used peripheral blood. The receptor set was obtained from a woman in her twenties or thirties with acute or convalescent COVID-19.

In its sample, this clone was seen once. The chain combines TRBV9 with TRBJ1-2; TRBD1 might be the D (6 bases). The CDR3 spans 18 residues. Trimming pared 3 bases from V and 0 bases from J, leaving 21 bases between. Looked up from germline, CDR1 is SGDLS and CDR2 is YYNGEE. The DNA for the CDR3 is TGTGCCAGCAGCGGCGATGGCTCACAGGGTTTAGCTAACTATGGCTACACCTTC. Translation: CASSGDGSQGLANYGYTF.

This rearrangement joins TRBV5-1 to TRBJ2-1, with 7 bases aligning to TRBD2. The CDR3 consists of 15 residues. The V and J ends lost 4 bases and 8 bases, in that order; junction bases with no gene match: 12. Germline lookup yields CDR1 SGHRS and CDR2 YFSETQ. The CDR3 region is CASSPGTGLDDEQFF. Here the CDR3 DNA reads TGCGCCAGCAGCCCGGGGACCGGACTAGACGATGAGCAGTTCTTC.

The V and J genes are TRBV2 and TRBJ2-5, with 7 positions matching TRBD1. V was pared by 10 bases and J by 1 base, with 12 bases of the junction left unmatched. There are 15 residues in the CDR3. Germline values: CDR1 SNHLY, CDR2 FYNNEI. Written as DNA, the CDR3 is TGTGCCACCTCAGAGGGGGCCCGTTCCCAAGAGACCCAGTACTTC. This encodes CATSEGARSQETQYF. Together with reference TRBV2 and TRBJ2-5, the CDR3 gives the full variable domain: EPEVTQTPSHQVTQMGQEVILRCVPISNHLYFYWYRQILGQKVEFLVSFYNNEISEKSEIFDDQFSVERPDGSNFTLKIRSTKLEDSAMYFCATSEGARSQETQYFGPGTRLLVL.

The rearrangement links TRBV14 to TRBJ2-3; D is unclear. From germline, CDR1 is SGHDN and CDR2 FVKESK. The CDR3 totals 13 residues. V gave up 3 bases and J gave up 6 bases, with 10 bases separating them. In DNA, the CDR3 is TGTGCCAGCAGCCAGAGAGGCGCGGATACGCAGTATTTT. The encoded protein is CASSQRGADTQYF.

This chain uses TRBV28 with TRBJ1-1, with a tentative D call TRBD1 (6 bases). Trimming stripped 11 bases from V and 9 bases from J, with 19 bases between. Germline V gives CDR1 MDHEN, CDR2 SYDVKM. This CDR3 has 12 amino acids. CDR3 nucleotides: TGTGCCGGAAGCAGTAGGGGGGGTAAAGCTTTCTTT. Amino acid sequence: CAGSSRGGKAFF.

On this clone itself: The junction departs from germline at one end; a sequencing error may be responsible. The gene calls are TRBV2 and TRBJ2-1; D may be TRBD2 (6 bases). CDR1 and CDR2 from the germline V gene are SNHLY and FYNNEI. The CDR3 sequence is 14 residues long. The CDR3 DNA is TGTGCCAGCAGTGAAGGAGGCGGTTTGGGGACTTTAGTCTTC. It yields the protein CASSEGGGLGTLVF.

The rearrangement uses TRBV5-1 and TRBJ1-2; D may be TRBD1 (6 bases). The germline V and J ends were trimmed by 3 bases and 8 bases, with 17 bases remaining between them. The CDR3 spans 14 residues. Looked up from germline, CDR1 is SGHRS and CDR2 is YFSETQ. The CDR3 region is CASSSTGSSPGYTF. CDR3 nucleotide sequence: TGCGCCAGCAGCTCGACAGGATCATCACCCGGCTACACCTTC.

The rearrangement links TRBV29-1 to TRBJ1-2; D unclear. V was pared by 6 bases and J by 5 bases, with 10 bases between. Germline values: CDR1 SQVTM, CDR2 ANQGSEA. This CDR3 region has 11 residues. The CDR3: CSVRVQYGYTF. In DNA form, the CDR3 reads TGCAGCGTGAGGGTCCAATATGGCTACACCTTC.

The chain combines TRBV12-3 or TRBV12-4 with TRBJ2-1; no reliable D call. The V and J ends lost 1 base and 7 bases respectively, with 8 bases between them. This CDR3 has 13 amino acids. The CDR3 is CASSLVRWNEQFF. The CDR3 DNA reads TGTGCCAGCAGTTTAGTACGGTGGAATGAGCAGTTCTTC.

This rearrangement joins TRBV27 to TRBJ2-5; D might be TRBD1 (6 bases). Germline V lookup: CDR1 MNHEY, CDR2 SMNVEV (reference sequence). This CDR3 is built from 13 residues. Deletions cut 4 bases from V and 4 bases from J, with 10 bases between. The CDR3 sequence: CASSSLRGETQYF. The CDR3 coding sequence is TGTGCCAGCAGTTCCCTCAGGGGAGAGACCCAGTACTTC.

The J gene is TRBJ1-1, the V gene TRBV2; D unclear. CDR3 size: 14 residues. The germline CDR1 and CDR2 sequences are SNHLY and FYNNEI. V was shortened by 7 bases and J by 4 bases, with 16 bases between the two germline ends. Here the CDR3 reads CASKIGPEFTEAFF. The DNA for the CDR3 is TGTGCCAGCAAGATTGGGCCGGAATTCACTGAAGCTTTCTTT.

The CDR3 is CASNLAGGITEQFF. The CDR3 DNA sequence: TGTGCCAGCAACCTAGCGGGAGGCATCACTGAGCAGTTCTTC. This rearrangement joins TRBV7-2 to TRBJ2-1; 11 bases are shared with TRBD2. This CDR3 has 14 amino acids. Trimming removed 7 bases from V and 9 bases from J; junction bases left unmatched: 8. Germline V gene lookup returns CDR1 SGHTA and CDR2 FQGNSA.

The chain joins TRBV5-4 to TRBJ2-5; 8 bases align to TRBD2. Germline V gene lookup returns CDR1 SGHNT and CDR2 YYREEE (reference sequence). CDR3 length: 16 residues. J lost 2 bases, V lost 4 bases, and 10 bases had no gene match. CDR3 protein: CASSRAGTSGQETQYF. CDR3 DNA sequence: TGTGCCAGCAGCCGAGCCGGGACTAGTGGTCAAGAGACCCAGTACTTC.

The gene calls are TRBV7-2 and TRBJ2-1; perhaps TRBD2 as D (6 bases). V lost 5 bases to trimming and J lost 4 bases, with 18 bases between them. CDR3 length: 16 amino acids. CDR1 is SGHTA and CDR2 is FQGNSA in the germline V gene. The CDR3 DNA sequence: TGTGCCAGCAGCCGGAGGGCTTCCGTGGTTTACAATGAGCAGTTCTTC. Amino acid sequence: CASSRRASVVYNEQFF.

Concerning this clone itself: One end of the junction fails to match germline, which may point to a read error. The chain employs TRBV30 and TRBJ1-1; D remains unclear. This CDR3 has 14 residues. Germline values: CDR1 GTSNPN, CDR2 SVGIG (reference sequence). The CDR3: CAWSVSVWGAEAFF. CDR3 nucleotides: TGTGCCTGGAGTGTATCCGTTTGGGGAGCTGAGGCTTTCTTT. Looking up the rest from reference TRBV30 and TRBJ1-1 gives the full variable domain: SQTIHQWPATLVQPVGSPLSLECTVEGTSNPNLYWYRQAAGRGLQLLFYSVGIGQISSEVPQNLSASRPQDRQFILSSKKLLLSDSGFYLCAWSVSVWGAEAFFGQGTRLTVV.

V and J are TRBV24-1 and TRBJ2-2; 7 bases map to TRBD2. V was clipped by 7 bases and J by 9 bases; unmatched bases: 10. Germline CDR1 and CDR2: KGHDR and SFDVKD. CDR3 length: 14 residues. CDR3 DNA: TGTGCCACCAGCCCTAGCGGATCTCTCCGGGAGCTGTTTTTT. Amino acids: CATSPSGSLRELFF.

The chain links TRBV11-1 to TRBJ2-7, with TRBD2 as a possible D gene (6 bases). This CDR3 has 16 residues. CDR1 and CDR2 (germline): SGHAT, FQDESV (reference sequence). Trimming stripped 2 bases from V and 0 bases from J, with 14 bases between. Written as DNA, the CDR3 is TGTGCCAGCAGCTTACAATCGGGAGCTCTCTCCTACGAGCAGTACTTC. Protein: CASSLQSGALSYEQYF.

The chain couples TRBV30 to TRBJ1-6; 8 bases line up with TRBD1. V was pared by 5 bases and J by 7 bases, with 4 bases of the junction left unmatched. The CDR3 covers 13 residues. CDR1 is GTSNPN, CDR2 SVGIG, per germline (reference sequence). For the CDR3, the DNA is TGTGCCTGGGGACAGGGTCACAATTCACCCCTCCACTTT. Translating it yields CAWGQGHNSPLHF. The full variable domain, rest sourced from reference TRBV30 and TRBJ1-6, is SQTIHQWPATLVQPVGSPLSLECTVEGTSNPNLYWYRQAAGRGLQLLFYSVGIGQISSEVPQNLSASRPQDRQFILSSKKLLLSDSGFYLCAWGQGHNSPLHFGNGTRLTVT.

The chain recombines TRBV6-6 with TRBJ1-1; 7 positions agree with TRBD1. Losses at the gene ends were 10 bases for V and 7 bases for J; bases not matched to a gene: 6. CDR1 and CDR2 from the germline V gene are MNHNY and SVGAGI (reference sequence). The CDR3 runs to 11 residues. The CDR3 nucleotides are TGTGCCATCCGACAGGGTTATGAAGCTTTCTTT. Translated, it gives CAIRQGYEAFF.

The chain carries TRBV11-3 and TRBJ2-3; 8 positions agree with TRBD2. V lost 2 bases and J lost 1; bases outside the gene matches: 5. The germline gives CDR1 SGHNT, CDR2 YENEEA. The CDR3 is 16 amino acids. The CDR3 sequence is CASSLRTSRRTDTQYF. CDR3 DNA: TGTGCCAGCAGCTTAAGGACTAGCCGACGCACAGATACGCAGTATTTT.

In regard to this clone: Being one base from a much bigger clone, this may be a read error. CDR3 region: CASSLVAGANVLTF. CDR3 bases: TGCGCCAGCAGCTTGGTCGCTGGGGCCAACGTCCTGACTTTC. The chain carries TRBV5-1 and TRBJ2-6; D unresolved. Trimming removed 0 bases at V and 2 bases at J, with 3 bases between. CDR3 length: 14 amino acids. The germline V gene encodes CDR1 SGHRS and CDR2 YFSETQ.

This sequence joins TRBV5-5 and TRBJ2-3; D might be TRBD1 (6 bases). The V gene's germline CDR1 is SGHKS and CDR2 YYEKEE (reference sequence). V lost 2 bases to trimming and J lost 2 bases, with 9 bases between them. The CDR3 is 14 amino acids. CDR3 sequence: CASSLGGHTDTQYF. Written as DNA, the CDR3 is TGTGCCAGCAGCTTAGGGGGACACACAGATACGCAGTATTTT. The full variable domain, in which reference TRBV5-5 and TRBJ2-3 provide the parts outside the CDR3, is DAGVTQSPTHLIKTRGQQVTLRCSPISGHKSVSWYQQVLGQGPQFIFQYYEKEERGRGNFPDRFSARQFPNYSSELNVNALLLGDSALYLCASSLGGHTDTQYFGPGTRLTVL.

The chain employs TRBV28 and TRBJ2-7; D is undetermined. V was pared by 3 bases and J by 4 bases, with 10 bases between. The CDR3 runs 13 residues. In germline, CDR1 is MDHEN, CDR2 SYDVKM. The CDR3 sequence: CASSLPPKYEQYF. The CDR3 coding sequence is TGTGCCAGCAGTTTGCCCCCTAAATACGAGCAGTACTTC. Full variable domain (rest looked up from reference TRBV28 and TRBJ2-7): DVKVTQSSRYLVKRTGEKVFLECVQDMDHENMFWYRQDPGLGLRLIYFSYDVKMKEKGDIPEGYSVSREKKERFSLILESASTNQTSMYLCASSLPPKYEQYFGPGTRLTVT.

The V and J genes are TRBV11-2 and TRBJ1-1, with 8 nucleotides matching TRBD1. CDR3 length equals 14 residues. Trimming cost V 3 bases and J 12 bases; bases outside gene matches: 12. The V gene's germline CDR1 is SGHAT and CDR2 FQNNGV. The CDR3 is CASSLRAGQGRTFF. CDR3 coding DNA: TGTGCCAGCAGCTTGCGCGCAGGACAGGGAAGAACTTTCTTT.

This clone occurred once. The V call is TRBV24-1, the J call TRBJ2-1, with D perhaps matching TRBD2 (5 bases). Trimming took 2 bases from V and 0 from J, leaving 10 bases between them. The CDR3 totals 16 residues. The germline gives CDR1 KGHDR, CDR2 SFDVKD. The CDR3 region has the DNA TGTGCCACCAGTGATTCTAGCACGAGCTCCTACAATGAGCAGTTCTTC. It yields the protein CATSDSSTSSYNEQFF.

The chain combines TRBV7-8 with TRBJ2-5; D is unclear. Trimming cost V 3 bases and J 3 bases, with 8 bases left between them. The CDR3 is made up of 13 amino acids. Germline V gene sequence: CDR1 SGHVS, CDR2 FQNEAQ. In DNA form, the CDR3 reads TGTGCCAGCAGCTTCAGGAACGAAGAGACCCAGTACTTC. Its protein product is CASSFRNEETQYF.